This entry concerns a single TCR beta chain. This sample is drawn from a study of OX40 agonist ivuxolimab in advanced cancers. Across the study: The study treated patients with ivuxolimab, an agonistic anti-OX40 (CD134) antibody.

V lost 2 bases, J lost 3 bases, and 10 bases lay in between. The length of the CDR3 is 14 residues. Germline assignment: CDR1 MNHNS and CDR2 SASEGT. Sequencing used immunoSEQ multiplex PCR; TCRdb keeps in-frame clones, though not all of them. The data hold about 61,000 clones, with less than 85% observed a single time. The receptor was derived from an adult with an advanced solid tumor such as melanoma, head and neck, liver or kidney cancer. The specimen was CD4+ or CD8+ T cells sorted from blood, collected in a trial of the OX40 agonist ivuxolimab. The chain is built from TRBV6-1 and TRBJ1-1, with TRBD1 as a possible D gene (5 bases). The CDR3 coding sequence is TGTGCCAGCAGTGAAACCCGGGACGACACTGAAGCTTTCTTT. Amino acids: CASSETRDDTEAFF.